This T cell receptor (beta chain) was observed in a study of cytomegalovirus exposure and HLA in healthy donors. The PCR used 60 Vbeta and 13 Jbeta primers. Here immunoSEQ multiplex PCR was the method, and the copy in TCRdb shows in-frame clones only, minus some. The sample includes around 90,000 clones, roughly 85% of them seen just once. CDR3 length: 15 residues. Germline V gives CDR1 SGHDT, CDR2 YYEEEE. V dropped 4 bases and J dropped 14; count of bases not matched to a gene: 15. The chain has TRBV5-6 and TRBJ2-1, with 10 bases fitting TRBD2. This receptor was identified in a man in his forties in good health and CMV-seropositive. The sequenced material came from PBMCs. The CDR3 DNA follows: TGTGCCAGCAGCGACACAGCGGGAGGGCCTTCGGCTGAGTTCTTC. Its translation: CASSDTAGGPSAEFF. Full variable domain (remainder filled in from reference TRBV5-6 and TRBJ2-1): DAGVTQSPTHLIKTRGQQVTLRCSPKSGHDTVSWYQQALGQGPQFIFQYYEEEERQRGNFPDRFSGHQFPNYSSELNVNALLLGDSALYLCASSDTAGGPSAEFFGPGTRLTVL.